This TCR beta chain was observed in a study of identical twins listed by TCRdb under 2016. Regarding the research as a whole: To test whether fetal clonotypes persist, this study deep-sequenced TCR alpha and beta repertoires from monozygotic twins, from unrelated adults of various ages, and from cord blood. To rule out contamination, replicate twin experiments were performed at different times with different library preparation protocols. General findings and caveats noted by the study authors: The excess sharing between twins in beta out-of-frame sequences was weaker because fewer shared sequences reduced the signal-to-noise ratio. Out-of-frame TCR alpha sharing in monozygotic twins was systematically underestimated by recombination models, whereas sharing between unrelated individuals was in agreement with the recombination models. Compared with coincidental sharing between unrelated individuals, out-of-frame TCR alpha sequences shared between twins showed an excess of sequences with low generation probability. Because the same donors could not be followed over many years, conclusions were based on cross-sectional statistical analysis. Fewer insertions were carried by abundant cord blood beta clonotypes, a similar but weaker trend appeared in young adult naive repertoires, and no such trend appeared in memory repertoires. Zero-insertion analyses could be partly confounded by invariant T cells such as MAIT and iNKT, though diverse VJ usage argued against such confounding for most clonotypes.

Trimmed from V: 6 bases; trimmed from J: 1 base; junction bases lacking a gene match: 2. CDR1 and CDR2 were assigned from the germline V gene as MNHNS and SASEGT. Including the terminal cysteine and phenylalanine, the CDR3 comprises 13 residues. Just CDR3 DNA is preserved here, 39 bases in frame from base 1. Every donor was a healthy Caucasian. The twin cohort consisted of three pairs of female monozygotic twins, all aged roughly 18 to 30 years. Peripheral blood mononuclear cells were the source from which RNA for the TCR libraries was isolated. This clonotype came up many times. The antigen this receptor binds is unknown. Within one base of it there is no much larger clone, and no base qualities were kept. Libraries were constructed by 5' RACE. TCRdb names Illumina HiSeq 2000 as the instrument used. A universal primer binding site was introduced by template switching, and a unique molecular identifier was present in the final cDNA, enabling accurate counting of TCR cDNA molecules. Specific primers in the conserved constant-segment region were used to synthesize first-strand cDNA for TCR alpha and beta chains. Each cDNA library was double barcoded, with a SMART-Mk sample barcode plus Illumina barcodes, to control for contamination. Two successive PCR steps introduced TruSeq adapter sequences along with Illumina sample barcodes. Sequencing of the TCR alpha and beta cDNA libraries was done on the Illumina HiSeq platform using custom primers. Concerning the study's data processing: MiGEC was used to process raw reads and extract unique molecular identifiers, and MiXCR was used to find CDR3 positions. Recombination models were inferred per individual with the repgenHMM and IGoR tools using an EM algorithm. Shared clonotype analysis was performed with the tcR package in R, normalizing sharing by the product of cloneset sizes. To study raw recombination without the effects of thymic and clonal selection, out-of-frame nonproductive sequences were analyzed. TCRdb itself trimmed the public reads at Q25 with fastp, ran MiXCR and retained productive beta chains. Each CDR3 protein gets just one entry, which takes the most common genes and DNA from the rows behind it. It is TCRdb's table, rather than the study itself, that gives the V and J calls and clone size. The sample table contains around 570,000 distinct CDR3 sequences; only one count was recorded for roughly 9.9% of them. 2.5% to 3% of the sample belongs to the ten largest clones.

In addition, the sample was reused for a study of yellow fever vaccine responses in identical twins. From the second report: The T cell response to vaccination in identical twins was reported by the authors to appear partly convergent and partly personalized. The study precisely tracked vaccine-responding T cell clones in identical twins.

This receptor was taken from a woman between 18 and 30 years old in good health. Input material: PBMCs. The chain is assembled from TRBV6-1 and TRBJ2-5; 7 bases in the middle match TRBD1. The CDR3 sequence is CASRGTAQETQYF. At the DNA level, the sequence is TGTGCCAGCAGGGGGACAGCCCAAGAGACCCAGTACTTC.